This T cell receptor beta chain was retrieved from a study of pediatric ulcerative colitis. Study details: Most patients had pancolitis, and two had left-sided colitis. Study findings and constraints: Blood-rectal clonal overlap within each person was significantly higher in ulcerative colitis patients than controls.

The V gene's germline CDR1 is PRHDT and CDR2 FYEKMQ (reference sequence). Trimming removed 1 base from V and 6 bases from J, with 3 bases in between. This CDR3 spans 11 amino acids. This clone came up a few times. Its antigen is undetermined. Up to 500,000 reads were sequenced per sample. Assay used: immunoSEQ multiplex PCR; TCRdb lists only in-frame clones, some missing. The sample carries approximately 60,000 clones, 86% recorded once. The clonotype comes from a boy younger than 18 with severe ulcerative colitis. The chain carries TRBV13 and TRBJ1-1; D gene uncertain. What was sequenced was blood. The DNA of the CDR3 is TGTGCCAGCAGCTTAGACGCTGAAGCTTTCTTT. Translating it yields CASSLDAEAFF.